This T cell receptor beta chain was obtained from a study of cytotoxic CD8 clonotypes in ibrutinib-treated CLL. Looking at the study overall: Treatment had run for a median approximately eleven months, range 6 to 36, when response samples were taken. The study's findings and limits: Clonality was higher at baseline than in age-matched healthy donors and tracked circulating CD8+ T-cell counts.

Investigators sought sequencing depths of between 1 in 200,000 and 1 in 1 million T cells. TCRdb's copy holds only in-frame clones and misses some; the assay was immunoSEQ multiplex PCR. There are some 130,000 clones in the sample; approximately 85% occur only once, and about 2.1% lies in the top ten. Remarks on this clone: Its antigen is not known.

Source: PBMCs, taken after 24 months of ibrutinib treatment. The clonotype comes from a human donor with chronic lymphocytic leukemia.

The CDR3 DNA is TGTGCCAGTAGTATAGGCGCTACAGGGGGGAGCTACGAGCAGTACTTC. This encodes CASSIGATGGSYEQYF. The chain links TRBV19 to TRBJ2-7; TRBD1 agrees at 8 bases. This CDR3 region has 16 residues. Looked up from germline, CDR1 is LNHDA and CDR2 is SQIVND (reference sequence). Trimming at V came to 1 base and at J to 3 bases, leaving 8 bases not matched to a gene.